Listed below are T cell receptor beta chains from one sample, sequenced in a study of T cells in localized non-small cell lung cancer. TCRdb's table, derived via immunoSEQ multiplex PCR, lists solely in-frame clones and lacks some. The sample gives 25,000 to 35,000 clones, 85% to 90% of which show up once; roughly 13% is in the top ten. The specimen was peripheral blood, collected before any cancer treatment. The receptors were gathered from a female donor over 55 with stage III squamous cell lung carcinoma. The CDR3 runs from the conserved cysteine through the conserved F or W. D genes are given only for firm matches. For some rows the clone size is stated as once, few or many, or as a class when expanded; others skip it.

14,TRBJ2-7,-,-,TRBV2,TGTGCCAGCAGTGAAGGTCGCGGTTCCTACGAGCAGTACTTC,CASSEGRGSYEQYF
14,TRBJ2-1,TRBD1,-,TRBV28,TGTGCCAGCATAAGGACAGGGGGCTTAAATGAGCAGTTCTTC,CASIRTGGLNEQFF
14,TRBJ1-1,-,once,TRBV19,TGTGCCAGTAGTATCTGGGGTTTTGGCACTGAAGCTTTCTTT,CASSIWGFGTEAFF
15,TRBJ2-3,TRBD2,once,TRBV11-2,TGTGCCAGCAGCTTGGCGGGGGGGAAGGCAGATACGCAGTATTTT,CASSLAGGKADTQYF
12,TRBJ1-6,-,-,TRBV11-2,TGTGCCAGCAGCACTTTGGATTCACCCCTCCACTTT,CASSTLDSPLHF
17,TRBJ1-2,TRBD1,-,TRBV7-2,TGTGCCAGCAGCTTATCCAGGAATTCGGGGACAGTCTATGGCTACACCTTC,CASSLSRNSGTVYGYTF
14,TRBJ2-7,TRBD2,-,TRBV6-5,TGTGCCAGCAGTCAACTCGGGGGGGCCTACGAGCAGTACTTC,CASSQLGGAYEQYF
15,TRBJ2-3,TRBD2,-,TRBV5-1,TGCGCCAGCAGCTTGGTAGCGGGGGGGCGATTGGTGCAGTATTTT,CASSLVAGGRLVQYF
16,TRBJ1-1,TRBD1,-,TRBV27,TGTGCCAGCAGTTACAGGCCAGGGGGCCTGAACACTGAAGCTTTCTTT,CASSYRPGGLNTEAFF
17,TRBJ1-1,TRBD1,-,TRBV16,TGTGCCAGCAGCCAATCCGGGACAGGGATAGGGAACACTGAAGCTTTCTTT,CASSQSGTGIGNTEAFF
15,TRBJ2-2,-,-,TRBV10-3,TGTGCCATCAGTGACGGGACCCGGGGGACCGGGGAGCTGTTTTTT,CAISDGTRGTGELFF
11,TRBJ1-3,-,once,TRBV5-1,TGCGCCAGCAGCTCCCTCGGGAGTATATATTTT,CASSSLGSIYF
13,TRBJ1-2,-,-,TRBV7-2,TGTGCCAGCAGTCGGGTCGGCAACTATGGCTACACCTTC,CASSRVGNYGYTF
16,TRBJ1-5,-,-,TRBV6-5,TGTGCCAGCAGTTATCTCAGCCGGGGGGGTAATCAGCCCCAGCATTTT,CASSYLSRGGNQPQHF
14,TRBJ1-5,TRBD1,-,TRBV7-9,TGTGCCAGCAGCTCCACAGGGGTTCAGGAGCCCCAGCATTTT,CASSSTGVQEPQHF
14,TRBJ1-5,-,-,TRBV29-1,TGCAGCGTTGTAGAGGGGGGGCTAGGCCAGCCCCAACATTTT,CSVVEGGLGQPQHF